By share, the clone carrying this T cell receptor beta chain ranks as medium-sized. No antigen is known for it. This entry comes from a study of spatial heterogeneity in lung cancer. One entry per CDR3 protein results from TCRdb running MiXCR on the 5' RACE reads. The table shows thousands of distinct CDR3 sequences, with 6.5% to 8% occurring only once. Findings and limits, study-wide: Counts of expanded alpha and beta TCRs within tumors tracked the tumor nonsynonymous mutation count.

There are 15 residues in the CDR3. V lost 2 bases and J 1 base, leaving 13 bases between the germline ends. Germline CDR1 reads DFQATT; CDR2 reads SNEGSKA (reference sequence). Time point denoted: sample taken at primary tumor resection. Sequencing was performed on whole RNA extracted from tumor and nontumor lung tissue, or from frozen PBMC, and the material was left unsorted. The V gene is TRBV20-1, the J gene TRBJ2-3, with D perhaps assigned TRBD1 or TRBD2 (5 bases each). This TCR was sampled from a female donor with early-stage non-small cell lung cancer. The sequenced sample was lung tumor tissue, obtained at surgery. The CDR3 DNA reads as TGCAGTGCTAGATCCGTGGGGGTCGGCACAGATACGCAGTATTTT. This sequence encodes CSARSVGVGTDTQYF.